Listed here is a single T cell receptor (beta chain). The CDR3 totals 16 residues. Germline loops: CDR1 MNHNY, CDR2 SVGAGI (reference sequence). The V segment lost 6 bases and the J segment 4 bases; nucleotides outside the gene matches: 12. This specimen comes from a study of blood T cell repertoires in COVID-19. Assay used: immunoSEQ multiplex PCR; TCRdb lists only in-frame clones, some missing. The table records 100,000 to 150,000 clones, around 88% of them present only once. The chain uses TRBV6-6 and TRBJ1-3; TRBD1 matches 7 bases. This receptor was taken from an elderly man with active or convalescent COVID-19. Sequenced material: peripheral blood. Here the CDR3 DNA reads TGTGCCAGCAGCCTACTGACAGGGAGGTCGGGAAACACCATATATTTT. This translates into CASSLLTGRSGNTIYF.